This T cell receptor beta chain was identified during a study of shared clonotypes between healthy human individuals (dated by TCRdb to 2018 to 2020). Turning to the overall study: Three men and a couple of women, aged 18 to 49 years, made up the cohort. For each donor, CD4 naive and CD4 memory were each run on three plates, CD8 naive on two plates, and CD8 memory on one plate. To estimate repertoire size and how much clonotype sharing occurs between individuals, the study deeply sequenced the blood TCR repertoires of several healthy adults. To increase sequencing depth and limit assay-specific biases, TCR repertoire library preparation and sequencing were carried out by different laboratories using diverse techniques. Per donor, leukapheresis produced somewhere between about 0.94 and 9.5 billion PBMCs. Results and caveats for the whole study, not just this receptor: Naive subsets generally had larger estimated clonotype richness than memory subsets did. Across several donors, approximately 5% of naive CD4, more than 3% of naive CD8, around 2.5% of memory CD4, and approximately 0.4% of memory CD8 clonotypes were shared. Sampling was limited to blood, and TCR repertoires in tissue likely differ from TCR repertoires in blood. Based on pairwise subsampling, the degree of clonotype sharing among donors was expected to be affected by sequencing depth. Compared with non-shared clonotypes, the clonotypes found in all four sorted-subset donors had higher generation probabilities. Rarefaction of sorted-subset datasets indicated incomplete sequencing despite the large sequencing depth. The genetic and exposure-history diversity represented was limited by the small number of donors.

V loses 6 bases, J loses 0 bases, and the germline ends lie 14 bases apart. The germline V gene gives CDR1 as MGHRA and CDR2 as YSYEKL. The CDR3 numbers 15 residues from cysteine through phenylalanine. The CDR3 DNA has 45 bases and is translated from base 1. With regard to this clone: Its antigen is not yet known. No much larger clone exists at a distance of one base, and base qualities are not known.

CD8 naive samples were CD45RO-negative cells positively selected for CCR7, giving a CD45RA+CCR7+ population that excluded TemRA cells. The donors were healthy, HIV-negative adults with no recently reported acute infections or vaccinations. All donors were Caucasian adults living in Nashville, Tennessee, USA. After blood collection by leukapheresis, PBMCs were isolated using Ficoll-Histopaque density gradient centrifugation and then cryopreserved in the vapor phase of liquid nitrogen. Purity and quantity of every magnetically sorted T cell population were checked by analytical flow cytometry. Genomic DNA was isolated from each sorted fraction and quantified by UV absorbance on a Nanodrop 2000c. Using the deep immunoSEQ assay, TCR CDR3 regions were amplified from genomic DNA by multiplex PCR. Genomic DNA extracted from each cell subset was distributed evenly over all wells of several immunoSEQ 96-well plates, and each plate served as one replicate. For sorted subsets, around 0.2 ug genomic DNA, equal to tens of thousands of T cell genomes, was loaded into each replicate PCR. The purified libraries were quantified using a Qubit 3.0 fluorometer, sized with a Bioanalyzer 2100, and then quantified again using the KAPA Library Quantification kit. Every immunoSEQ 96-well plate was sequenced on a dedicated single-read 150-cycle Illumina NextSeq 550 flow cell. The study's own analysis went as follows. The immunoSEQ output contained only junctional sequences without quality scores, so filtering could not match that applied to full-length reads. Sequences were annotated with PyIR, a Python wrapper for IgBLAST v1.9, and V/J genes and CDR3 were assigned using IMGT germline references. Reads were filtered out if the reads had weak V/J assignments (E-value above 1e-6), no CDR3, stop codons, out-of-frame junctions, or ambiguous translated residues. V3J clonotypes were defined as sequences sharing the same inferred V gene, J gene, and CDR3 amino acid sequence. The percentage overlap between two repertoires was calculated by dividing the number of shared unique clonotypes by the size of the smaller repertoire. Richness of each repertoire was evaluated using RTK rarefaction, the Chao1 estimator, and Recon v2.1 estimates of unobserved clonotypes. OLGA was used to compute generation probabilities for all TCRbeta clonotypes that the gDNA method yielded from a few donors. Imported from immuneACCESS, the table was reduced by TCRdb to in-frame sequences with V and J called. These copies leave out some clones; in studies compared against another copy, an unresolved V gene accounts for under half, and the cause of the remainder is not known. V and J calls and clone size are those listed in that table; D and trimming were worked out from the DNA. Present in this sample are around 560,000 clones, roughly 95% of which were seen just once. The ten largest clones capture 0.095% to 0.14% of the sample.

This receptor was taken from a woman aged 25 to 39 in good health. The chain joins TRBV4-1 to TRBJ1-1; the D gene is unclear. Sequenced sample: naive CD8+ T cells sorted from blood. The cell subset or site label, read with the paper, signifies: CD45RA+CCR7+. The DNA is TGCGCCAGCAGTCCTGGGCCGGCCATGAACACTGAAGCTTTCTTT. It translates as CASSPGPAMNTEAFF.